This TCR beta chain was recovered during a study of cytomegalovirus exposure and HLA in healthy donors. Study-level findings and limits: It was shown in a later analysis that HLA-associated TCR beta chains were more clonally expanded than other, equally common chains. A later analysis reportedly found that, within productive TCRs, an Asian-associated ancestry cluster had fewer N-insertions than the mean observed across the approximately 700 donors. By a later analysis, the bulk of CMV-associated TCR beta chains appeared HLA-restricted.

Vbeta (60) and Jbeta (13) primers were used in the PCR. This table comes from immunoSEQ multiplex PCR, and its TCRdb copy is limited to in-frame clones, with some not included. The table records about 200,000 clones, 65% to 85% of them present only once. Turning to this clone: What it recognizes is unknown.

Per germline, CDR1 SEHNR and CDR2 FQNEAQ (reference sequence). The length of the CDR3 is 15 residues. V was pared by 5 bases and J by 6 bases, with 11 bases of the junction left unmatched. The rearrangement joins TRBV7-9 to TRBJ2-7; 9 bases line up with TRBD1. Source material: PBMCs. This TCR came from a boy aged 2-9 years in good health and CMV-seronegative. CDR3 loop: CASSADRDRAREQYF. DNA of the CDR3: TGTGCCAGCAGCGCTGACCGGGACAGGGCCCGCGAGCAGTACTTC.